This entry describes one T cell receptor beta chain. Its target antigen remains unknown. Qualities for individual bases were not recorded, and no much larger clone is one base off. The sample's time point, from its label and the paper: patch test 3, about 24 weeks after DPC sensitization. The treatment or condition label on this specimen signifies: therapeutic diphenylcyclopropenone sensitization with weekly scalp DPC. At every patch-test visit, the blood draw took place before the patch test was put on. Patients were considered eligible if aged 18 to 70, diagnosed with alopecia and deemed suitable for DPC therapy, and patients were excluded if pregnant. Total RNA was extracted from unfractionated whole blood that had been collected in Tempus Blood RNA tubes. This sample was included in a study of human T cells and chemical hapten exposure (dated by TCRdb to the early 2020s). About the full investigation: For sensitization, 2% DPC in acetone was applied to a roughly 2 cm by roughly 2 cm area of upper inner arm skin. Throughout the roughly 25-week study period, patients were also given weekly therapeutic DPC doses on the scalp. Patch testing was done on the upper back using Finn chambers containing 0.01% DPC, and results were scored after 6 days according to International Contact Dermatitis Research Group standards. Alopecia areata with under or over 50% scalp involvement, alopecia totalis and alopecia universalis were represented in the patient cohort, which was mostly female. Libraries were pooled for sequencing, and per-sample TCR yields varied mainly because of small differences in library volumes within the pool. This study followed changes in the peripheral blood TCR repertoire in vivo during primary and secondary sensitization of alopecia patients to the hapten diphenylcyclopropenone (DPC). Blood samples were taken from patients before sensitization (week 0) and then at 2, 6 and about 24 weeks after DPC sensitization. For TCR sequencing, blood came from 25 to 35 alopecia patients at anywhere from one to four time points (pre-sensitization, 2, 6 and 24 weeks).

The paper as a whole reports these results and caveats: Patch test score was positively correlated with the number of PT1 expanded TCRs, with significance at thresholds 8, 16 and 32 but not at 4. All patients had alopecia, a presumed autoimmune disease, so their immune response might differ from that of healthy individuals. No change with DPC sensitization was found in the number of TCRs above 1 in 1000 frequency, and no evidence of global repertoire structure alterations was found. After repeated subsampling, the strength of the expansion versus patch-test correlation and the threshold at which it became significant changed. Compared with pre-sensitization or healthy control sets, expanded TCRs formed significantly more large CDR3 similarity clusters, which is consistent with antigen-driven responses.

Preparation of the library involved RACE. The listed sequencing device is NextSeq 500. During library preparation, unique molecular identifiers were attached to individual cDNA molecules so that TCRs could be counted in a quantitative, reproducible way. For every blood RNA sample, sequencing covered both the TCR alpha and TCR beta chains. On the authors' methods: The median number of TCRs per sample was around 100,000, ranging from 23,224 to 690,600. The Decombinator software suite was used to annotate the V, J and CDR3 of the TCR reads. Every sample was subsampled to the same number of TCRs (28,000) for the PS versus PT1 abundance plots. Expanded TCRs were defined as absent before sensitization and observed at least eight times at the 2-week time point. The public reads were reanalyzed by TCRdb: fastp trimming at Q25, MiXCR alignment, in-frame beta chains only. Identical CDR3 proteins give one entry, which carries the most common genes and DNA. The V and J calls and clone size come from TCRdb's table, not from the authors' own analysis. In this sample the table shows approximately 110,000 distinct CDR3 sequences, less than 40% of which occur a single time. The top ten constitute around 2.8% of the sample.

The CDR3 contains 14 residues, cysteine and phenylalanine counted. CDR3 DNA only is kept here, 42 bases in frame from base 1. CDR1 and CDR2 were assigned from the germline V gene as SQVTM and ANQGSEA. The germline ends are 9 bases apart after V is trimmed by 1 base and J by 2 bases. The specimen comprised whole blood, sampled in connection with sensitization to the hapten diphenylcyclopropenone (DPC). The clonotype comes from a man between 35 and 55 years old with alopecia areata. Some clones in this sample may be carry-over from other donors' samples. This sequence uses TRBV29-1 and TRBJ2-1; tentative D gene TRBD1, with 6 bases matching. The DNA sequence is TGCAGCGTTGAAGCTGGGGGCGCCTACAATGAGCAGTTCTTC. It is translated as CSVEAGGAYNEQFF.